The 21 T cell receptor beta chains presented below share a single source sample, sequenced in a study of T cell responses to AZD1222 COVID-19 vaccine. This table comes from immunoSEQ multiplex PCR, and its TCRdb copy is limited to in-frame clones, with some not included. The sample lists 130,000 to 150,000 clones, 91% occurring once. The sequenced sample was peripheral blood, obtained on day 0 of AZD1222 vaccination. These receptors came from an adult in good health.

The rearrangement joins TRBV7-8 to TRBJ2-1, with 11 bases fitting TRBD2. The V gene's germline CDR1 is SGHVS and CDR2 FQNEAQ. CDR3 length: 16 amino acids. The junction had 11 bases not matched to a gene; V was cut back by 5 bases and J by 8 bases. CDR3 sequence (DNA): TGTGCCAGCAGCCCAGAGGTAGCGGGAGGGTTTCATGAGCAGTTCTTC. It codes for CASSPEVAGGFHEQFF.

As DNA, the CDR3 is TGTGCCACCAGTGATCGACTAGCGGGAGGGAAAGAGCAGTTCTTC. This codes for CATSDRLAGGKEQFF. The chain recombines TRBV24-1 with TRBJ2-1, with 14 bases lining up with TRBD2. The CDR3 has 15 amino acids. V trimming: 3 bases; J trimming: 10 bases; junction bases outside the gene matches: 4. Germline V gene data show CDR1 as KGHDR and CDR2 as SFDVKD.

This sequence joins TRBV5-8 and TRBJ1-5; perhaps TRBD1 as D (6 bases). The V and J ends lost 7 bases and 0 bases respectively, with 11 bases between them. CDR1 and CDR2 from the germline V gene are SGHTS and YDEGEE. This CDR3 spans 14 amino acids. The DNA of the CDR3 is TGTGCCAGCGAGCAGGGGTTTAGCAATCAGCCCCAGCATTTT. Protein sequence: CASEQGFSNQPQHF.

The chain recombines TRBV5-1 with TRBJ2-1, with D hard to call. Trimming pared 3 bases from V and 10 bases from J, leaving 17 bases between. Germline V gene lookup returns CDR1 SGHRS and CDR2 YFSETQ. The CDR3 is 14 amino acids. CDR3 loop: CASSSFGLVGEQFF. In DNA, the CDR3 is TGCGCCAGCAGCTCCTTCGGGCTGGTCGGAGAGCAGTTCTTC. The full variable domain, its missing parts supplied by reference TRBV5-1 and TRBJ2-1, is KAGVTQTPRYLIKTRGQQVTLSCSPISGHRSVSWYQQTPGQGLQFLFEYFSETQRNKGNFPGRFSGRQFSNSRSEMNVSTLELGDSALYLCASSSFGLVGEQFFGPGTRLTVL.

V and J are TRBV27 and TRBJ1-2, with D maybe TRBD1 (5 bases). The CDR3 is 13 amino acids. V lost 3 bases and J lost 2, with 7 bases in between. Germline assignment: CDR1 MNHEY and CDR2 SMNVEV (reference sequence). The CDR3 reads CASSLAGNYGYTF. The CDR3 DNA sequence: TGTGCCAGCAGTTTGGCAGGGAACTATGGCTACACCTTC.

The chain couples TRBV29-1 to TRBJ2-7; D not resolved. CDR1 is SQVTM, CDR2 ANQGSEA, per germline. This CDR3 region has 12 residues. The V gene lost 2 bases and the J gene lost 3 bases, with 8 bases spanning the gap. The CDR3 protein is CSVEIRDYEQYF. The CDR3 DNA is TGCAGCGTTGAAATTAGGGACTACGAGCAGTACTTC.

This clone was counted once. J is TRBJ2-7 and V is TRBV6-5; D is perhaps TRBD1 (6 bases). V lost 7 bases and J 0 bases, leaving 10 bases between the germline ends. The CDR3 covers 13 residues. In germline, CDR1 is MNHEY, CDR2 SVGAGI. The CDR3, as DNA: TGTGCCAGCACCCCAGGGGACTCCTACGAGCAGTACTTC. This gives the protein CASTPGDSYEQYF.

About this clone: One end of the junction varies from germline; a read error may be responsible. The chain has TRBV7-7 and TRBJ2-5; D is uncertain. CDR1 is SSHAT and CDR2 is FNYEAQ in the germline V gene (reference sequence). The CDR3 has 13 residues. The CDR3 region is CASSQRHGETQYF. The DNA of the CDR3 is TGTGCTAGCAGCCAAAGGCATGGGGAGACCCAGTACTTC.

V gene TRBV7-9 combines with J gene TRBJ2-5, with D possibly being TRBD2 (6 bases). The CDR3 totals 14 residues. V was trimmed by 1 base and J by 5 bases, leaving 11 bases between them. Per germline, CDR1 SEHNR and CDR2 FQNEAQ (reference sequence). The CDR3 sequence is CASSLGAGGETQYF. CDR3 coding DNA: TGTGCCAGCAGCTTAGGTGCTGGGGGGGAGACCCAGTACTTC.

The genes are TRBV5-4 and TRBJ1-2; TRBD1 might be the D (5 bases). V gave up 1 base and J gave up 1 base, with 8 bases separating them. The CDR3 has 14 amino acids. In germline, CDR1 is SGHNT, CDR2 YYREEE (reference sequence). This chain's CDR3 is CASSLRGFNYGYTF. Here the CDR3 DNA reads TGTGCCAGCAGCTTGAGGGGTTTTAACTATGGCTACACCTTC.

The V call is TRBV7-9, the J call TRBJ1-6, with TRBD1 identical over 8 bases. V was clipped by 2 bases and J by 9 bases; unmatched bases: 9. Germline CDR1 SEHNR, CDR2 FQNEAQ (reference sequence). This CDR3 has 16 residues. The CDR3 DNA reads TGTGCCAGCAGCTTAAACCCGGACAGGGATCGTTCACCCCTCCACTTT. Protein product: CASSLNPDRDRSPLHF.

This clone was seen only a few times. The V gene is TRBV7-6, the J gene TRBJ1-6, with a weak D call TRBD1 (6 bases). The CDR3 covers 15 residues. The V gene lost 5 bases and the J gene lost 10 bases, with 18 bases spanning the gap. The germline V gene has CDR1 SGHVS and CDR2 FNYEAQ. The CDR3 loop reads CASSPTGQGSSPLHF. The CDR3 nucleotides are TGTGCCAGCAGCCCCACGGGCCAGGGGAGCTCACCCCTCCACTTT.

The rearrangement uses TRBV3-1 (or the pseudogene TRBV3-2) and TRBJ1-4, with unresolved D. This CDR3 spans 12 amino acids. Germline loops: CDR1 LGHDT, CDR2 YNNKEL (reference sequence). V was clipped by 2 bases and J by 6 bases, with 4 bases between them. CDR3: CASSQLDEKLFF. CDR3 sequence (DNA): TGTGCCAGCAGCCAACTGGATGAAAAACTGTTTTTT.

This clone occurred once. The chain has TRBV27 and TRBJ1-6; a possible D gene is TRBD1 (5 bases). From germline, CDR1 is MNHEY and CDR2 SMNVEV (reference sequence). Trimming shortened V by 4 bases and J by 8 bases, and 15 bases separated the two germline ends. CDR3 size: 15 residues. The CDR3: CASSSPGQLYSPLHF. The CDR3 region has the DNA TGTGCCAGCAGTTCGCCAGGGCAACTCTATTCACCCCTCCACTTT.

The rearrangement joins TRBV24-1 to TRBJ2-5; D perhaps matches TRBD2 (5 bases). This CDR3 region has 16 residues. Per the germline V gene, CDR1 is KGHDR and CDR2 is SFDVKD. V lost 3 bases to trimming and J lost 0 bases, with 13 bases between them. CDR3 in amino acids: CATSDPRRGDQETQYF. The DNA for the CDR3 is TGTGCCACCAGTGATCCCCGCCGGGGAGACCAAGAGACCCAGTACTTC.

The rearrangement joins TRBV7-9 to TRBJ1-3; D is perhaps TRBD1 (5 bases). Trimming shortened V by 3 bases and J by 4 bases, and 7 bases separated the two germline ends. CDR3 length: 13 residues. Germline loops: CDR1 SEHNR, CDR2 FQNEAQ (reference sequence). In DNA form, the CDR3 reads TGTGCCAGCAGCTTGACAGTGGGAAACACCATATATTTT. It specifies CASSLTVGNTIYF.

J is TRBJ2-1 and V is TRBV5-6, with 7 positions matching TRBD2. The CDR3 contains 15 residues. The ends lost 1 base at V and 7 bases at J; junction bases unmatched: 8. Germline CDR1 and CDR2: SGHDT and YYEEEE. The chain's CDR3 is CASSLRGRGVNEQFF. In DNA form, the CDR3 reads TGTGCCAGCAGCTTGCGTGGGAGGGGCGTGAATGAGCAGTTCTTC.

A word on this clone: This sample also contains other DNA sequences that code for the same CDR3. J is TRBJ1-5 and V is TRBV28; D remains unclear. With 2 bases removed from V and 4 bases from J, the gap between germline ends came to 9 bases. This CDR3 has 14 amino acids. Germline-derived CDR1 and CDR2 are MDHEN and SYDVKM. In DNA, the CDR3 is TGTGCCAGCAGTTTACACGGTTTAAATCAGCCCCAGCATTTT. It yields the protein CASSLHGLNQPQHF.

Written as DNA, the CDR3 is TGTGCCAGCAGCCAAACGCCCTATCGGGGGAACACCGGGGAGCTGTTTTTT. It is translated as CASSQTPYRGNTGELFF. The chain recombines TRBV14 with TRBJ2-2; a possible D gene is TRBD2 (5 bases). V lost 2 bases to trimming and J lost 1 base, with 14 bases between them. There are 17 residues in the CDR3. The germline V gene encodes CDR1 SGHDN and CDR2 FVKESK.

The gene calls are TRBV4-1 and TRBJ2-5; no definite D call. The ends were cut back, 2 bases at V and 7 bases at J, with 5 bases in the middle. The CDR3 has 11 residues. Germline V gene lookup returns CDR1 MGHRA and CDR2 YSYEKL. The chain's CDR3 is CASSQSGTQYF. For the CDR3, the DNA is TGCGCCAGCAGCCAATCCGGGACCCAGTACTTC.

The CDR3 loop is CASSSTGGSNTGELFF. CDR3 DNA: TGTGCCAGCTCTTCTACAGGGGGATCGAACACCGGGGAGCTGTTTTTT. The chain carries TRBV18 and TRBJ2-2; 8 nucleotides match TRBD1. The V segment lost 6 bases and the J segment 0 bases; nucleotides outside the gene matches: 6. The CDR3 runs 16 residues. CDR1 and CDR2 (germline): KGHSH, LQKENI.